These 32 T cell receptor beta chains share one sample of origin, sequenced in a study of blood T cell repertoires in COVID-19. TCRdb's table, derived via immunoSEQ multiplex PCR, lists solely in-frame clones and lacks some. This sample carries nearly 55,000 clones, roughly 86% of them seen once, and the ten largest clones take 10% to 15%. The sample consisted of peripheral blood. These receptors all come from a man between 65 and 80 years old with active COVID-19.

CDR3 sequence: CASSDPGTSRHTQYF. The CDR3 DNA reads TGTGCCAGCAGTGACCCCGGGACTAGCAGGCATACGCAGTATTTT. This chain connects TRBV25-1 to TRBJ2-3; 9 bases align to TRBD2. V shed 3 bases and J 7 bases; nucleotides not matched to a gene: 8. The CDR3 is 15 residues long. The germline CDR1 and CDR2 sequences are MGHDK and SYGVNS.

The rearrangement links TRBV4-2 to TRBJ1-4, with D possibly matching TRBD1 (6 bases). CDR3 size: 15 residues. Germline CDR1 reads LGHNA; CDR2 reads YNFKEQ. V lost 1 base and J lost 7, with 13 bases in between. For the CDR3, the DNA is TGTGCCAGCAGCCAAGGAGGGGGAGTGGGTGAAAAACTGTTTTTT. Translating it yields CASSQGGGVGEKLFF.

The chain employs TRBV19 and TRBJ1-4, with D perhaps matching TRBD1 (6 bases). The germline V gene has CDR1 LNHDA and CDR2 SQIVND (reference sequence). Trimming shortened V by 7 bases and J by 4 bases, and 13 bases separated the two germline ends. This CDR3 spans 14 amino acids. This CDR3 reads CASTVQGYNEKLFF. The DNA for the CDR3 is TGTGCCAGTACCGTTCAGGGGTATAATGAAAAACTGTTTTTT.

V usage is TRBV3-1 (or the pseudogene TRBV3-2) and J usage is TRBJ2-3; 7 bases line up with TRBD1. CDR1 and CDR2 from the germline V gene are LGHDT and YNNKEL (reference sequence). The CDR3 sequence is 14 residues long. Trimming at V came to 1 base and at J to 4 bases, leaving 2 bases not matched to a gene. The CDR3 DNA reads as TGTGCCAGCAGCCAAGTAGGGGGCCCAGATACGCAGTATTTT. This sequence encodes CASSQVGGPDTQYF.

The chain uses TRBV11-3 and TRBJ2-5; D perhaps matches TRBD2 (5 bases). The V and J ends lost 8 bases and 2 bases respectively, with 12 bases between them. This CDR3 contains 13 residues. Per the germline V gene, CDR1 is SGHNT and CDR2 is YENEEA. The CDR3: CASQRVMQETQYF. The CDR3 bases are TGTGCCAGCCAGAGGGTGATGCAAGAGACCCAGTACTTC.

DNA for the CDR3: TGTGCCAGCAGCTCCGGTTCCGGGAACACTGAAGCTTTCTTT. Its protein is CASSSGSGNTEAFF. The chain employs TRBV7-9 and TRBJ1-1; D gene unclear. CDR3 length: 14 amino acids. Germline CDR1 reads SEHNR; CDR2 reads FQNEAQ (reference sequence). V dropped 4 bases and J dropped 1 base, with 10 bases sitting between them.

The chain uses TRBV7-2 and TRBJ2-7; 9 bases agree with TRBD2. Germline V lookup: CDR1 SGHTA, CDR2 FQGNSA. This CDR3 comprises 14 residues. The ends lost 5 bases at V and 6 bases at J; junction bases unmatched: 8. This chain's CDR3 is CASSRVAGEGEQYF. For the CDR3, the DNA is TGTGCCAGCAGCCGGGTAGCGGGGGAAGGCGAGCAGTACTTC.

The chain employs TRBV4-2 and TRBJ2-5, with TRBD2 as a possible D gene (6 bases). With 3 bases removed from V and 5 bases from J, the gap between germline ends came to 19 bases. The germline V gene has CDR1 LGHNA and CDR2 YNFKEQ. CDR3 length: 16 residues. The CDR3 loop reads CASSQGAPSGRETQYF. Written as DNA, the CDR3 is TGTGCCAGCAGCCAGGGTGCGCCTTCGGGGAGGGAGACCCAGTACTTC.

This clone has more than one count but fewer than ten. V and J are TRBV14 and TRBJ2-1; a possible D gene is TRBD1 (6 bases). From germline, CDR1 is SGHDN and CDR2 FVKESK. The CDR3 is made up of 16 amino acids. Trimming took 1 base from V and 2 from J, leaving 12 bases between them. The CDR3 coding sequence is TGTGCCAGCAGCCAAGGACCAGGGGTCACCTACAATGAGCAGTTCTTC. Its translation: CASSQGPGVTYNEQFF.

This rearrangement joins TRBV2 to TRBJ2-5; 8 bases line up with TRBD1. This CDR3 is built from 15 residues. Germline CDR1 and CDR2: SNHLY and FYNNEI. The V gene end was trimmed by 9 bases and the J gene end by 0 bases; junction bases not matched to a gene: 9. CDR3 in amino acids: CARSPGQAYQETQYF. CDR3 bases: TGTGCCAGATCTCCGGGACAGGCCTACCAAGAGACCCAGTACTTC. Full variable domain (outside the CDR3, taken from reference TRBV2 and TRBJ2-5): EPEVTQTPSHQVTQMGQEVILRCVPISNHLYFYWYRQILGQKVEFLVSFYNNEISEKSEIFDDQFSVERPDGSNFTLKIRSTKLEDSAMYFCARSPGQAYQETQYFGPGTRLLVL.

The chain couples TRBV27 to TRBJ1-1; maybe TRBD1 (6 bases). Trimming pared 3 bases from V and 5 bases from J, leaving 13 bases between. The CDR3 has 14 amino acids. Germline CDR1 is MNHEY and CDR2 is SMNVEV (reference sequence). The CDR3 nucleotides read TGTGCCAGCAGTTTCCTACAGGGAAGGACTGAAGCTTTCTTT. Protein sequence: CASSFLQGRTEAFF.

The chain is built from TRBV4-3 and TRBJ1-2; no reliable D call. The CDR3 sequence is 15 residues long. V lost 1 base and J 5 bases, leaving 14 bases between the germline ends. Germline V gene lookup returns CDR1 LGHNA and CDR2 YSLEER. CDR3 loop: CASSQAGEGVYGYTF. Here the CDR3 DNA reads TGCGCCAGCAGCCAAGCTGGGGAGGGTGTATATGGCTACACCTTC.

About this clone: A junction end diverges from the germline sequence, so it may reflect a read error. V gene TRBV12-3 or TRBV12-4 combines with J gene TRBJ1-6; 7 positions match TRBD1. This CDR3 comprises 13 residues. CDR3 DNA sequence: TGTGCCAGCAGTGACAGGGAGGATTCGCCCCTCCACTTT. This gives the protein CASSDREDSPLHF.

This clone was found a few times. The chain joins TRBV7-2 to TRBJ1-6; D possibly corresponds to TRBD1 (6 bases). CDR3 length equals 15 residues. CDR1 and CDR2 from the germline V gene are SGHTA and FQGNSA. V lost 1 base and J 8 bases, leaving 12 bases between the germline ends. This chain's CDR3 is CASSLVQGSYSPLHF. The CDR3, as DNA: TGTGCCAGCAGCTTAGTGCAGGGGTCATATTCACCCCTCCACTTT.

The chain couples TRBV6-2 or TRBV6-3 to TRBJ2-2; D is possibly TRBD2 (6 bases). This CDR3 has 16 residues. In germline, CDR1 is MNHEY, CDR2 SVGEGT. V was cut by 4 bases and J by 3 bases, with 15 bases left in between. The CDR3 DNA reads TGTGCCAGCAGTTCTCGCGGGACGGCTTACACCGGGGAGCTGTTTTTT. Its protein is CASSSRGTAYTGELFF.

The chain combines TRBV6-5 with TRBJ2-7; a weak D match, TRBD1 (5 bases). Germline V lookup: CDR1 MNHEY, CDR2 SVGAGI. Trimming took 10 bases from V and 3 from J, leaving 13 bases between them. The CDR3 runs 12 residues. The CDR3 coding sequence is TGTGCCACACAGCAGGGAAGCTACGAGCAGTACTTC. Protein sequence: CATQQGSYEQYF.

This clone has a single count. The rearrangement joins TRBV4-1 to TRBJ2-7, with TRBD1 matching over 7 bases. Germline V gene data show CDR1 as MGHRA and CDR2 as YSYEKL. This CDR3 spans 16 amino acids. V trimming: 3 bases; J trimming: 0 bases; junction bases outside the gene matches: 8. The chain's CDR3 is CASSQVTGTASYEQYF. The CDR3 DNA is TGCGCCAGCAGCCAGGTCACCGGGACAGCCTCCTACGAGCAGTACTTC.

CDR3 DNA sequence: TGCGCCAGCAGCCAAGAGGGACAGGGTAGCGAGCAGTACTTC. Translated, it gives CASSQEGQGSEQYF. The chain combines TRBV4-1 with TRBJ2-7; 9 nucleotides agree with TRBD1. The CDR3 is made up of 14 amino acids. J gave up 6 bases and V 0 bases, and 3 bases lay outside the gene matches. CDR1 is MGHRA and CDR2 is YSYEKL in the germline V gene.

This clone was picked up one time. The rearrangement links TRBV10-1 to TRBJ1-2; D ambiguous. CDR3 length equals 13 residues. The V and J ends lost 5 bases and 0 bases respectively, with 7 bases between them. The germline V gene has CDR1 WNHNN and CDR2 SYGVQD (reference sequence). Written as DNA, the CDR3 is TGCGCCAGCAGTTCGGGATCTAACTATGGCTACACCTTC. It specifies CASSSGSNYGYTF.

This chain uses TRBV11-2 with TRBJ2-5; TRBD2 aligns across 7 bases. V dropped 1 base and J dropped 7; count of bases not matched to a gene: 6. The length of the CDR3 is 14 residues. The germline V gene has CDR1 SGHAT and CDR2 FQNNGV. The CDR3 DNA is TGTGCCAGCAGCTTAGTTCTCTCTAGCGGGACCCAGTACTTC. Its protein is CASSLVLSSGTQYF.

The rearrangement links TRBV19 to TRBJ1-2, with 7 bases lining up with TRBD1. Germline CDR1 is LNHDA and CDR2 is SQIVND (reference sequence). V shed 3 bases, J shed 4 bases, and the junction held 11 bases outside the gene matches. The CDR3 runs to 16 residues. The CDR3 DNA is TGTGCCAGTAGTATGACAGGGATAGGATACGCCTATGGCTACACCTTC. It is translated as CASSMTGIGYAYGYTF.

The chain carries TRBV4-3 and TRBJ1-3; 7 nucleotides line up with TRBD1. This CDR3 spans 15 amino acids. Looked up from germline, CDR1 is LGHNA and CDR2 is YSLEER. V shed 3 bases, J shed 4 bases, and the junction held 6 bases outside the gene matches. CDR3 amino acids: CASSQIDRVGNTIYF. DNA for the CDR3: TGCGCCAGCAGCCAGATCGACAGGGTAGGAAACACCATATATTTT.

The genes are TRBV5-6 and TRBJ2-2; 9 positions match TRBD2. The V and J ends lost 7 bases and 4 bases, in that order; junction bases with no gene match: 5. Germline lookup yields CDR1 SGHDT and CDR2 YYEEEE. This CDR3 has 14 amino acids. The CDR3 here is CASRGGGGTGELFF. CDR3 in DNA: TGTGCCAGCCGTGGCGGGGGGGGCACCGGGGAGCTGTTTTTT.

This chain's CDR3 is CAWSVQGAAYEQYF. DNA of the CDR3: TGTGCCTGGAGTGTACAGGGTGCGGCCTACGAGCAGTACTTC. This rearrangement joins TRBV30 to TRBJ2-7; tentative D call: TRBD1 (6 bases). This CDR3 has 14 residues. V gave up 0 bases and J gave up 2 bases, with 11 bases separating them. CDR1 is GTSNPN, CDR2 SVGIG, per germline (reference sequence).

The chain is built from TRBV6-6 and TRBJ1-2; unclear D gene. Looked up from germline, CDR1 is MNHNY and CDR2 is SVGAGI (reference sequence). V lost 6 bases to trimming and J lost 0 bases, with 11 bases between them. This CDR3 has 14 residues. CDR3 in DNA: TGTGCCAGCAGCCAAACTGCGTCTAACTATGGCTACACCTTC. This translates into CASSQTASNYGYTF.

The chain recombines TRBV24-1 with TRBJ2-2; 10 nucleotides align to TRBD1. CDR1 and CDR2 from the germline V gene are KGHDR and SFDVKD. Trimming took 9 bases from V and 3 from J; bases not matched to a gene: 3. The CDR3 runs 14 residues. The CDR3 reads CATEGQGYTGELFF. As DNA, the CDR3 is TGTGCCACCGAGGGACAGGGGTACACCGGGGAGCTGTTTTTT.

This rearrangement joins TRBV7-3 to TRBJ1-1; 9 bases agree with TRBD1. The CDR3 loop spans 15 amino acids. Germline-derived CDR1 and CDR2 are SGHTA and FQGTGA. V gave up 5 bases and J gave up 3 bases; unmatched junction bases: 7. The CDR3: CASSAGTGTDTEAFF. In DNA, the CDR3 is TGTGCCAGCAGCGCGGGGACAGGGACAGACACTGAAGCTTTCTTT.

This clone was counted a single time. V gene TRBV19 combines with J gene TRBJ2-7; D call uncertain. CDR1 and CDR2 from the germline V gene are LNHDA and SQIVND (reference sequence). This CDR3 contains 16 residues. The V and J ends lost 0 bases and 2 bases respectively, with 14 bases between them. The CDR3 nucleotides read TGTGCCAGTAGTATAGATCGAACAGCCAACGCCTACGAGCAGTACTTC. The encoded protein is CASSIDRTANAYEQYF.

CDR3 DNA sequence: TGCGCCAGCAGCCGTCGGGGGGACACTGAAGCTTTCTTT. It is translated as CASSRRGDTEAFF. The chain uses TRBV4-3 and TRBJ1-1, with a tentative D call TRBD1 (5 bases). The CDR3 has 13 residues. Germline CDR1 and CDR2: LGHNA and YSLEER. The ends were cut back, 4 bases at V and 3 bases at J, with 9 bases in the middle.

This chain links TRBV5-1 with TRBJ1-4; 9 nucleotides agree with TRBD1. The germline CDR1 and CDR2 sequences are SGHRS and YFSETQ. The CDR3 sequence is 15 residues long. V lost 1 base and J lost 5; bases outside the gene matches: 3. For the CDR3, the DNA is TGCGCCAGCAGCTTGCTCGGGACAGGGAATGAAAAACTGTTTTTT. Protein: CASSLLGTGNEKLFF.

The V gene is TRBV7-9, the J gene TRBJ2-5; TRBD1 matches 7 bases. The V and J ends lost 3 bases and 5 bases, in that order; junction bases with no gene match: 9. Germline CDR1 SEHNR, CDR2 FQNEAQ (reference sequence). The CDR3 is made up of 15 amino acids. CDR3 DNA sequence: TGTGCCAGCAGCTTGGCAGGGGGTTTCGCCGAGACCCAGTACTTC. Translating it yields CASSLAGGFAETQYF.

This CDR3 is CASSLGQYYGYTF. The CDR3 nucleotides read TGTGCCAGCAGCCTCGGACAGTACTATGGCTACACCTTC. J is TRBJ1-2 and V is TRBV3-1 (or the pseudogene TRBV3-2), with D tentatively TRBD1 (6 bases). The CDR3 is made up of 13 amino acids. Germline CDR1 LGHDT, CDR2 YNNKEL (reference sequence). Trimming shortened V by 4 bases and J by 3 bases, and 9 bases separated the two germline ends.